This TCR beta chain was obtained from a study of T cell repertoires in cytomegalovirus infection. Across the study: Matching HLA type, along with CMV infection, was indicated by public TCR beta signatures. Study observations and caveats: Frequencies of public TCR beta families were cumulated, and this identified carriers of CMV plus the relevant HLA. Clonotypes of TCR beta that were HLA-C-restricted and CMV-specific dominated the ex vivo response.

TCRdb itself ran the reads through MiXCR, one entry per CDR3 protein. The sample lists approximately 500,000 distinct CDR3 sequences, around 27% occurring once. This clonotype was seen only a few times. What it binds is unknown. The CDR3 covers 19 residues. The germline V gene encodes CDR1 SEHNR and CDR2 FQNEAQ (reference sequence). The V and J ends lost 4 bases and 0 bases, in that order; junction bases with no gene match: 12. The clonotype comes from a human donor in good health (CMV status not recorded). Some clones in this sample may be carry-over from other donors' samples. Input material: PBMCs. The chain uses TRBV7-9 and TRBJ2-6, with TRBD1 matching 7 bases. This CDR3 is CASSSPETGKNSGANVLTF. CDR3 DNA: TGTGCCAGCAGCTCACCCGAGACAGGGAAAAACTCTGGGGCCAACGTCCTGACTTTC.